A single TCR beta chain is shown here with its context. Trimming took 4 bases from V and 5 from J; bases not matched to a gene: 12. The CDR3 consists of 17 residues. Germline values: CDR1 MNHEY, CDR2 SMNVEV (reference sequence). Original analysis: Reference gene primer amplification in the assay estimated nucleated cell counts. Some clones are missing from TCRdb's copy, which holds only in-frame ones; the method was immunoSEQ multiplex PCR. From that table come the V and J calls and clone size; the DNA was used to work out D and trimming. The sample records around 260,000 clones, about 85% being singletons. The sample is drawn from a study of blood T cell repertoires in COVID-19. Overall study: Acute and convalescent COVID-19 specimens originated in the United States, Italy and Spain. From T cells, B-cell-depleted T cells, or PBMCs came the material, which was cDNA or gDNA.

Material: peripheral blood. The TCR was taken from a man aged 55-75 years who had recovered from COVID-19. V and J are TRBV27 and TRBJ2-5; 11 positions agree with TRBD2. The CDR3 DNA is TGTGCCAGCAGTTATTACAGACTAGCGGGGAGGAGGGAGACCCAGTACTTC. This gives the protein CASSYYRLAGRRETQYF.